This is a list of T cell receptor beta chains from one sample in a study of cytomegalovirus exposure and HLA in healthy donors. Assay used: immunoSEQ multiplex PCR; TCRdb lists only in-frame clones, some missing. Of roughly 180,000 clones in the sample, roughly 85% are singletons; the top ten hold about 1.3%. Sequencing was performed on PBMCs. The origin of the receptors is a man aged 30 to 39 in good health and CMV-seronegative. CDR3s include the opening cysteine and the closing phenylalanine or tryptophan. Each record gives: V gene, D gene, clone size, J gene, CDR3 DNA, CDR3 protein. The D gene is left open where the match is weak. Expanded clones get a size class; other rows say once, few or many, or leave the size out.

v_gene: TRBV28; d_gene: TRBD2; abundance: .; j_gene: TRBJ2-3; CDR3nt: TGTGCCAGCAGTTCGCCGGGACTAGCGTTGGATACGCAGTATTTT; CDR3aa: CASSSPGLALDTQYF
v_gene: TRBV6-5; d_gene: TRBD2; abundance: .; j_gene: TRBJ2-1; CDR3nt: TGTGCCAGCAGTTACGGGACTAGCGGGAGTCAGTTTTTTCAGTTCTTC; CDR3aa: CASSYGTSGSQFFQFF
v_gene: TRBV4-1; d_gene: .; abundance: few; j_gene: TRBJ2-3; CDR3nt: TGCGCCAGCAGCCAAGTGGGAGCGGAGCCCGGCACAGATACGCAGTATTTT; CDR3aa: CASSQVGAEPGTDTQYF
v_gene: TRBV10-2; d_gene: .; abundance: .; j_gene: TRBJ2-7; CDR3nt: TGCGCCAGCAGTGAGTTTAGGGGGAATAACGAGCAGTACTTC; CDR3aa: CASSEFRGNNEQYF
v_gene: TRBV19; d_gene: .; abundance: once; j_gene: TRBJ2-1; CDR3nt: TGTGCCAGTAGTCCGTACAGGGCCCCCTACAATGAGCAGTTCTTC; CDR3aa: CASSPYRAPYNEQFF
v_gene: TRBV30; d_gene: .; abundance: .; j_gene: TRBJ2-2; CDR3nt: TGTGCCTGGAGCCCTCGGGACACCGGGGAGCTGTTTTTT; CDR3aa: CAWSPRDTGELFF
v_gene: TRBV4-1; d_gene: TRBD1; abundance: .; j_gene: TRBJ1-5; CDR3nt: TGCGCCAGCAGCCAAGATACGGGACAGGGCCGACAGCCCCAGCATTTT; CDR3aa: CASSQDTGQGRQPQHF
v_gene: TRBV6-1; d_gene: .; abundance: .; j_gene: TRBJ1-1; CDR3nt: TGTGCCAGCAGTGAAGGGGGCAGGCGGTACACTGAAGCTTTCTTT; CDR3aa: CASSEGGRRYTEAFF
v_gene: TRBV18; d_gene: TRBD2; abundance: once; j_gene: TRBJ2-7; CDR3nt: TGTGCCAGCTCATACAGCGGGGAGGGCTCGTACGAGCAGTACTTC; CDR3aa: CASSYSGEGSYEQYF
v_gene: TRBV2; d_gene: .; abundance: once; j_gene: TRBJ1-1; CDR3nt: TGTGCCAGCGTTAATAGGGGCCGAGCTTTCTTT; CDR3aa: CASVNRGRAFF
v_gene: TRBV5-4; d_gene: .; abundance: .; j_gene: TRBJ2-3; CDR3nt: TGTGCCAGCAGCTCCCCTAGCGCGGCCACAGATACGCAGTATTTT; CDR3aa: CASSSPSAATDTQYF
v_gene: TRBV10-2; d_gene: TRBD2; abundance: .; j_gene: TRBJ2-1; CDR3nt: TGCGCCAGCAGGATAGCGGGAGGGGGGAACAATGAGCAGTTCTTC; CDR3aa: CASRIAGGGNNEQFF
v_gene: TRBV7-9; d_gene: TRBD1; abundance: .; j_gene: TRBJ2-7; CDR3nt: TGTGCCAGCAGCTTATACACCAAGGACAGGGTTTACGAGCAGTACTTC; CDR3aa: CASSLYTKDRVYEQYF
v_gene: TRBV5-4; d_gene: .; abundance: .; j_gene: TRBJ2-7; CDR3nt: TGTGCCAGCAGCTTGGCTCTCAGGGATCCCGACGAGCAGTACTTC; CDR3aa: CASSLALRDPDEQYF
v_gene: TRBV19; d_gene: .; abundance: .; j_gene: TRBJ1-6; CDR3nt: TGTGCCAGTAGCCAGCTAGTTAGCTCCTATAATTCACCCCTCCACTTT; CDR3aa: CASSQLVSSYNSPLHF
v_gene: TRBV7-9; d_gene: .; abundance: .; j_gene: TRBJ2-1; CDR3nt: TGTGCCAGCAGCCCTAGAGAGGCTGAGCAGTTCTTC; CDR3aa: CASSPREAEQFF
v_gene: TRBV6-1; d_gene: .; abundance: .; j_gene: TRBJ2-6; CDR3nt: TGTGCCAGCAGTGAACTCGGTGGGGCCAACGTCCTGACTTTC; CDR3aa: CASSELGGANVLTF
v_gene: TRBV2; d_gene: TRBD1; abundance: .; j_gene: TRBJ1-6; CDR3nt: TGTGCCAGCAGTGAGCGGACAGGGGTGGTTTCTTCACCCCTCCACTTT; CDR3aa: CASSERTGVVSSPLHF
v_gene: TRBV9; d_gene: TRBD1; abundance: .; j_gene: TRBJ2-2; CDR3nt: TGTGCCAGCAGCGTAGCTAGGACAGGGGGCCCCACCGGGGAGCTGTTTTTT; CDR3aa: CASSVARTGGPTGELFF
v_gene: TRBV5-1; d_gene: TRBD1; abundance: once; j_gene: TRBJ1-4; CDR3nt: TGCGCCAGCAGCTTGGCGGTTACCGGGACAGGGTCCCCAGGGGAAAAACTGTTTTTT; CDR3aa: CASSLAVTGTGSPGEKLFF
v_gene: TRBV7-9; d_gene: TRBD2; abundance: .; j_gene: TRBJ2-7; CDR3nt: TGTGCCAGCAGCCCGAGGACTAGCGGGAGTAGGTCCTACGAGCAGTACTTC; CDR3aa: CASSPRTSGSRSYEQYF
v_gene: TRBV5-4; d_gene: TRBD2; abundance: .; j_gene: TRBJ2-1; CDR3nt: TGTGCCAGCAGCTGGGGACGCGGGGTAGTCGGACTAGCCTATTACAATGAGCAGTTCTTC; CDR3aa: CASSWGRGVVGLAYYNEQFF
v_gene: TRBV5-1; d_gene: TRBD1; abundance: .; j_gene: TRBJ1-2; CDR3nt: TGCGCCAGCAGTAATACAGGGGGGACCTATGGCTACACCTTC; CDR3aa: CASSNTGGTYGYTF